The T cell receptor (beta chain) under discussion was sequenced for a study of blood T cell repertoires in COVID-19. As for the study in general: PBMCs, B-cell-depleted T cells, or T cells provided the cDNA or gDNA that made up the material.

As processed by the authors: The authors estimated nucleated cell counts from reference gene primer amplification. Clones were sequenced by immunoSEQ multiplex PCR, and TCRdb holds only the in-frame ones, with some missing. The V and J calls and clone size were taken over from that table, and D and trimming were inferred from the DNA. Of approximately 260,000 clones in the sample, about 86% were seen once. The CDR3 is made up of 13 amino acids. The source of this sequence is a woman older than 75 with acute or convalescent COVID-19. The chain joins TRBV12-2 to TRBJ2-1; TRBD1 reflects the table's D call only, with no check against the DNA. TRBV12-2 is a listed pseudogene. The sequenced material came from peripheral blood. CDR3 coding DNA: TGTGCAAGTCGCTGGGGCTACTACAATGAGCAGTTCTTC. Its protein product is CASRWGYYNEQFF.